The 16 T cell receptor beta chains below come from one sample, sequenced in a study of cytomegalovirus exposure and HLA in healthy donors. Primers for the PCR totalled 60 Vbeta and 13 Jbeta. Produced via immunoSEQ multiplex PCR; TCRdb's table is partial and in-frame only. Of approximately 130,000 clones in the sample, around 77% were seen once. The specimen sequenced was PBMCs. The receptors were gathered from a man aged 45 to 65 in good health and CMV-seronegative.

The gene calls are TRBV4-1 and TRBJ2-2; perhaps TRBD1 as D (5 bases). Between the trimmed V and J ends, which lost 4 bases and 8 bases, there was a span of 14 bases. From germline, CDR1 is MGHRA and CDR2 YSYEKL. This CDR3 is built from 14 residues. CDR3 DNA sequence: TGCGCCAGCAGCCCACCCCAGGGTCTAGGGGAGCTGTTTTTT. Translated: CASSPPQGLGELFF.

The chain joins TRBV19 to TRBJ2-1; maybe TRBD1 (6 bases). Trimming removed 4 bases from V and 3 bases from J, with 13 bases in between. CDR3 length: 15 amino acids. From germline, CDR1 is LNHDA and CDR2 SQIVND (reference sequence). CDR3 DNA sequence: TGTGCCAGTAGTAGAGAGGACAGCCTCTACAATGAGCAGTTCTTC. It yields the protein CASSREDSLYNEQFF.

The V and J genes are TRBV4-1 and TRBJ2-2; 14 positions agree with TRBD2. V lost 1 base and J lost 8; bases outside the gene matches: 0. CDR1 and CDR2 from the germline V gene are MGHRA and YSYEKL. The length of the CDR3 is 15 residues. CDR3 amino acids: CASSQGTSGRGELFF. DNA for the CDR3: TGCGCCAGCAGCCAAGGGACTAGCGGGAGGGGGGAGCTGTTTTTT.

This clone was recorded once. The chain carries TRBV9 and TRBJ2-7, with 11 nucleotides matching TRBD1. V dropped 4 bases and J dropped 0; count of bases not matched to a gene: 3. From germline, CDR1 is SGDLS and CDR2 YYNGEE. This CDR3 region has 15 residues. Here the CDR3 DNA reads TGTGCCAGCAGCTCCGGGACAGGGGGCTCCTACGAGCAGTACTTC. Its translation is CASSSGTGGSYEQYF. The full variable domain, rest sourced from reference TRBV9 and TRBJ2-7, is DSGVTQTPKHLITATGQRVTLRCSPRSGDLSVYWYQQSLDQGLQFLIQYYNGEERAKGNILERFSAQQFPDLHSELNLSSLELGDSALYFCASSSGTGGSYEQYFGPGTRLTVT.

This rearrangement joins TRBV10-3 to TRBJ2-5; no firm D call. CDR1 and CDR2 from the germline V gene are ENHRY and SYGVKD. Trimming removed 3 bases at V and 3 bases at J, with 5 bases between. The CDR3 extends over 12 amino acids. The CDR3, as DNA: TGTGCCATCAGTGAAGCTGAAGAGACCCAGTACTTC. Amino acids: CAISEAEETQYF.

Concerning this clone: Relative to the germline gene, one junction end is altered; a read error may explain this. The rearrangement joins TRBV7-7 to TRBJ2-1, with TRBD2 matching over 13 bases. CDR1 SSHAT and CDR2 FNYEAQ come from the germline V gene (reference sequence). This CDR3 has 15 residues. DNA of the CDR3: TGTGCTAGCAGCCCGACTAGCGGGAGGACCAATGAGCAGTTCTTC. Translation gives CASSPTSGRTNEQFF.

V is TRBV18 and J is TRBJ2-1; 14 nucleotides match TRBD2. The V and J ends lost 4 bases and 5 bases, in that order; junction bases with no gene match: 4. CDR1 is KGHSH and CDR2 is LQKENI in the germline V gene. The length of the CDR3 is 16 residues. The CDR3 DNA reads TGTGCCAGCTCACAGGGGACTAGCGGGAGAGACAATGAGCAGTTCTTC. This translates into CASSQGTSGRDNEQFF.

The J gene is TRBJ2-1, the V gene TRBV2; a possible D gene is TRBD1 (6 bases). The CDR3 sequence is 14 residues long. Deletions cut 4 bases from V and 4 bases from J, with 11 bases between. Germline V gene sequence: CDR1 SNHLY, CDR2 FYNNEI. The CDR3 sequence is CASSGGQRYNEQFF. CDR3 bases: TGTGCCAGCAGTGGCGGACAGAGGTACAATGAGCAGTTCTTC. Supplemented by reference TRBV2 and TRBJ2-1, the full variable domain reads EPEVTQTPSHQVTQMGQEVILRCVPISNHLYFYWYRQILGQKVEFLVSFYNNEISEKSEIFDDQFSVERPDGSNFTLKIRSTKLEDSAMYFCASSGGQRYNEQFFGPGTRLTVL.

The gene calls are TRBV11-1 and TRBJ2-5; 8 bases match TRBD2. Germline V gene sequence: CDR1 SGHAT, CDR2 FQDESV (reference sequence). The CDR3 sequence is 13 residues long. Trimming took 5 bases from V and 5 from J; bases not matched to a gene: 4. CDR3 residues: CASSDPGGETQYF. CDR3 nucleotides: TGTGCCAGCAGCGATCCGGGAGGGGAGACCCAGTACTTC.

The rearrangement uses TRBV19 and TRBJ2-2; D perhaps matches TRBD1 (6 bases). The V and J ends lost 3 bases and 5 bases respectively, with 13 bases between them. The CDR3 spans 15 residues. The germline V gene encodes CDR1 LNHDA and CDR2 SQIVND (reference sequence). The CDR3 DNA is TGTGCCAGTAGTATTGTGGGGGCCGGGACCGGGGAGCTGTTTTTT. It is translated as CASSIVGAGTGELFF.

The rearrangement links TRBV7-8 to TRBJ2-6, with TRBD2 identical over 13 bases. The CDR3 spans 19 residues. Germline CDR1 and CDR2: SGHVS and FQNEAQ. The V and J ends lost 4 bases and 0 bases, in that order; junction bases with no gene match: 6. This CDR3 is CASSSWTSGGFSGANVLTF. The CDR3 DNA reads as TGTGCCAGCAGCTCGTGGACTAGCGGGGGCTTCTCTGGGGCCAACGTCCTGACTTTC.

J is TRBJ2-5 and V is TRBV5-4; TRBD2 matches at 11 bases. Per germline, CDR1 SGHNT and CDR2 YYREEE (reference sequence). J lost 3 bases, V lost 4 bases, and 5 bases had no gene match. The CDR3 contains 15 residues. The CDR3 DNA reads as TGTGCCAGCAGCCCGACGGGACTAGCGGAAGAGACCCAGTACTTC. It is translated as CASSPTGLAEETQYF. The variable domain in full, with the rest retrieved from reference TRBV5-4 and TRBJ2-5, is ETGVTQSPTHLIKTRGQQVTLRCSSQSGHNTVSWYQQALGQGPQFIFQYYREEENGRGNFPPRFSGLQFPNYSSELNVNALELDDSALYLCASSPTGLAEETQYFGPGTRLLVL.

This chain links TRBV6-5 with TRBJ1-3; D is unresolved. The V and J ends lost 4 bases and 4 bases respectively, with 8 bases between them. Germline V gene lookup returns CDR1 MNHEY and CDR2 SVGAGI. The CDR3 length is 13 residues. CDR3 sequence (DNA): TGTGCCAGCAGTTTGTCCCAAGGAAACACCATATATTTT. This sequence encodes CASSLSQGNTIYF.

The genes are TRBV5-3 and TRBJ2-4, with 7 nucleotides matching TRBD2. TRBV5-3 is an ORF, with its function uncertain. V was clipped by 0 bases and J by 2 bases; unmatched bases: 11. The CDR3 runs to 18 residues. The CDR3 loop reads CARSLEWVAGLSKNIQYF. CDR3 in DNA: TGTGCCAGAAGCTTGGAGTGGGTAGCGGGCTTGTCCAAAAACATTCAGTACTTC.

The sample holds a few counts of this clone. Distinct nucleotide sequences in the sample also encode this CDR3. V is TRBV6-1 and J is TRBJ1-2; D may be TRBD1 (5 bases). The CDR3 covers 14 residues. Germline lookup yields CDR1 MNHNS and CDR2 SASEGT. Between the trimmed V and J ends, which lost 1 base and 7 bases, there was a span of 13 bases. CDR3 residues: CASSEVGQGGGYTF. The CDR3 DNA sequence: TGTGCCAGCAGTGAAGTTGGTCAGGGTGGTGGCTACACCTTC.

The chain is built from TRBV21-1 and TRBJ1-1; the table's D call of TRBD1 was not tested on the DNA. TRBV21-1 is shown as a pseudogene. The CDR3 covers 15 residues. The CDR3 protein is CASSKGPGGNTEAFF. The CDR3 DNA reads as TGTGCCAGCAGCAAAGGCCCAGGGGGGAACACTGAAGCTTTCTTT.